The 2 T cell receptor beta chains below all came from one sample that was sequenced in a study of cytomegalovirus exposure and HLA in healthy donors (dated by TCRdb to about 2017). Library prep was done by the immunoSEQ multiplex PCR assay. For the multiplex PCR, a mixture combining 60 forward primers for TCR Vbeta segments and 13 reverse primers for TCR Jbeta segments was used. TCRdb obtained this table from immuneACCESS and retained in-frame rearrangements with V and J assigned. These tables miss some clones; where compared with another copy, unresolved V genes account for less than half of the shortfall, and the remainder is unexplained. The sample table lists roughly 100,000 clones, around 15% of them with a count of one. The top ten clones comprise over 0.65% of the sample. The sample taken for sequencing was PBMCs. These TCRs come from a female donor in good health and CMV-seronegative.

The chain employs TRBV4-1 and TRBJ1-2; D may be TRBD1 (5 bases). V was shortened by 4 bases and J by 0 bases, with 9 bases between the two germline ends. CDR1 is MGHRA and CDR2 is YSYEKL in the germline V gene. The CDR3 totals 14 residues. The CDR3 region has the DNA TGCGCCAGCAGCCCGTGGACAACTAACTATGGCTACACCTTC. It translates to CASSPWTTNYGYTF.

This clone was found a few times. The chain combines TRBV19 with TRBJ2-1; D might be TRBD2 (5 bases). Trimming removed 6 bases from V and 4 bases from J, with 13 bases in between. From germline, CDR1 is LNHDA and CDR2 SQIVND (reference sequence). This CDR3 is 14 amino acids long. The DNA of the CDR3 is TGTGCCAGTAGCCTAGGTCGCGGGTACAATGAGCAGTTCTTC. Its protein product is CASSLGRGYNEQFF.